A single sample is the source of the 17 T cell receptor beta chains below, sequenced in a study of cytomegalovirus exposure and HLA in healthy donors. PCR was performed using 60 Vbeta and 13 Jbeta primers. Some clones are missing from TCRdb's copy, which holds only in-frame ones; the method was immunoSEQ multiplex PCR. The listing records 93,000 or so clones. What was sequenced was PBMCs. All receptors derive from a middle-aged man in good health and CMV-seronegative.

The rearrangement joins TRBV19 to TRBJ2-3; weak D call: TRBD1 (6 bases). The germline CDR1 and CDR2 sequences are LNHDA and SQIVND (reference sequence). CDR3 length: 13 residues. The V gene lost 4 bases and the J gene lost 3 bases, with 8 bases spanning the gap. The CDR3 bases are TGTGCCAGTAGTACCCAGGGGACAGATACGCAGTATTTT. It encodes CASSTQGTDTQYF.

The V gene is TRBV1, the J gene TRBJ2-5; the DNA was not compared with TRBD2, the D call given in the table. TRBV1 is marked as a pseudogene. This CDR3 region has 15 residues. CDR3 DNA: TGCACCAGCAGCCACAGACTAGCGGGAGAAGGGACCCAGTACTTC. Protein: CTSSHRLAGEGTQYF.

CDR3 residues: CASSLEAGDRYEQYF. The CDR3 nucleotides read TGCGCCAGCAGCTTGGAGGCAGGGGACCGCTACGAGCAGTACTTC. The gene calls are TRBV5-1 and TRBJ2-7, with a tentative D call TRBD1 (6 bases). The CDR3 length is 15 residues. Trimming left V 0 bases short and J 3 bases short, with 13 bases between. Germline CDR1 and CDR2: SGHRS and YFSETQ. Full variable domain (outside the CDR3, taken from reference TRBV5-1 and TRBJ2-7): KAGVTQTPRYLIKTRGQQVTLSCSPISGHRSVSWYQQTPGQGLQFLFEYFSETQRNKGNFPGRFSGRQFSNSRSEMNVSTLELGDSALYLCASSLEAGDRYEQYFGPGTRLTVT.

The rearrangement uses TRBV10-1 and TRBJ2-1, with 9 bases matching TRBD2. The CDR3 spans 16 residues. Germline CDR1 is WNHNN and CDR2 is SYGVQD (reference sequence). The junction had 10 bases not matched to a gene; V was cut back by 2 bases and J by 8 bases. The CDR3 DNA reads TGCGCCAGCAGTGAGAGTTTAGGCGGGAGGGCCCATGAGCAGTTCTTC. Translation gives CASSESLGGRAHEQFF.

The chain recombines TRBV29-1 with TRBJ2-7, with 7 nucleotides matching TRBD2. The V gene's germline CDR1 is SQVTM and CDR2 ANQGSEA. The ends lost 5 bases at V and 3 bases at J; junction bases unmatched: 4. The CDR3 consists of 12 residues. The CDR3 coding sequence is TGCAGCGTTAGGACTAGACTCTACGAGCAGTACTTC. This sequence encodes CSVRTRLYEQYF.

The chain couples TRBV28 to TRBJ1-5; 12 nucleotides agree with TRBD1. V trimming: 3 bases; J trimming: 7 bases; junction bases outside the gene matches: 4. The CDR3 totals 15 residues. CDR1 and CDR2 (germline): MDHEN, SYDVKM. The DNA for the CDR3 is TGTGCCAGCAGTTTTCCCGGGACAGGGGGCCAGCCCCAGCATTTT. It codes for CASSFPGTGGQPQHF.

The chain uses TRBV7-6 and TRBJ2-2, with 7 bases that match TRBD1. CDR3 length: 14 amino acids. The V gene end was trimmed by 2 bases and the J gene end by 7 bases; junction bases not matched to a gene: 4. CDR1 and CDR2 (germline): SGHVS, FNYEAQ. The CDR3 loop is CASSLRAGGGELFF. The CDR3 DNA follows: TGTGCCAGCAGCTTAAGGGCAGGGGGCGGGGAGCTGTTTTTT. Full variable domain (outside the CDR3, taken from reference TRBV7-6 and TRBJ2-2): GAGVSQSPRYKVTKRGQDVALRCDPISGHVSLYWYRQALGQGPEFLTYFNYEAQQDKSGLPNDRFSAERPEGSISTLTIQRTEQRDSAMYRCASSLRAGGGELFFGEGSRLTVL.

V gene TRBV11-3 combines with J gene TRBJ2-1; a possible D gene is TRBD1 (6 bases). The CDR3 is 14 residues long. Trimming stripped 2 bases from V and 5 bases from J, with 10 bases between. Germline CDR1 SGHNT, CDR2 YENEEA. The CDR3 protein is CASSLNRDNNEQFF. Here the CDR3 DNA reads TGTGCCAGCAGCTTAAACAGGGATAACAATGAGCAGTTCTTC.

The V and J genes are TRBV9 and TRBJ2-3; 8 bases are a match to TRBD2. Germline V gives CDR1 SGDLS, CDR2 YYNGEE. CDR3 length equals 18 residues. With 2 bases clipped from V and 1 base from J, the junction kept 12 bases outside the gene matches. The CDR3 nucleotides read TGTGCCAGCAGCGTTTCTGCGGGGGGCGGATGGGGCACAGATACGCAGTATTTT. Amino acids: CASSVSAGGGWGTDTQYF. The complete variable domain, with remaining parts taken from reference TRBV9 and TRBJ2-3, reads DSGVTQTPKHLITATGQRVTLRCSPRSGDLSVYWYQQSLDQGLQFLIQYYNGEERAKGNILERFSAQQFPDLHSELNLSSLELGDSALYFCASSVSAGGGWGTDTQYFGPGTRLTVL.

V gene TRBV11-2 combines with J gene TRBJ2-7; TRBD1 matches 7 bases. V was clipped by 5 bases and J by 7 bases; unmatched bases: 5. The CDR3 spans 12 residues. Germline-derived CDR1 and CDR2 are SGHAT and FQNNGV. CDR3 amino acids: CASSRQGVEQYF. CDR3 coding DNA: TGTGCCAGCAGCCGACAGGGCGTGGAGCAGTACTTC.

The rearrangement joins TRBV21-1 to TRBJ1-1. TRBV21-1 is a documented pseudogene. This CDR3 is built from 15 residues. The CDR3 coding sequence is TGTGCCAGCAGCAAAGATCCGTGGAGGAACACTGAAGCTTTCTTT. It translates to CASSKDPWRNTEAFF.

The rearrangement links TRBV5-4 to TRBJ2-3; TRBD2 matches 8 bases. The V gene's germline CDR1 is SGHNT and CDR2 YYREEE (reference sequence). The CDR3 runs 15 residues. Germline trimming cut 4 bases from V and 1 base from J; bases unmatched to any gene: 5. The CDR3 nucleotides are TGTGCCAGCAGCCTGACTAGCGATCGCACAGATACGCAGTATTTT. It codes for CASSLTSDRTDTQYF. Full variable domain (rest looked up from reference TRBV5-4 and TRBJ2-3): ETGVTQSPTHLIKTRGQQVTLRCSSQSGHNTVSWYQQALGQGPQFIFQYYREEENGRGNFPPRFSGLQFPNYSSELNVNALELDDSALYLCASSLTSDRTDTQYFGPGTRLTVL.

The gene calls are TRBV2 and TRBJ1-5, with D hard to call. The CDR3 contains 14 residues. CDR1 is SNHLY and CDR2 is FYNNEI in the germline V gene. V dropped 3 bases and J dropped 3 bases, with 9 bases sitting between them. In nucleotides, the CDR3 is TGTGCCAGCAGTGAGAGAGGGATCAATCAGCCCCAGCATTTT. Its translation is CASSERGINQPQHF.

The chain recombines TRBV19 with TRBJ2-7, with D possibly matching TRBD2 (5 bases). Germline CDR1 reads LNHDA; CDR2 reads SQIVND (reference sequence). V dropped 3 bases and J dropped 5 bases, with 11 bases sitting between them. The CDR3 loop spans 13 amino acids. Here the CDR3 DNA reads TGTGCCAGTAGTATCATATCGGGGAACGAGCAGTACTTC. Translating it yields CASSIISGNEQYF. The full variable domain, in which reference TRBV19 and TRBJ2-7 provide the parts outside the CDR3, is DGGITQSPKYLFRKEGQNVTLSCEQNLNHDAMYWYRQDPGQGLRLIYYSQIVNDFQKGDIAEGYSVSREKKESFPLTVTSAQKNPTAFYLCASSIISGNEQYFGPGTRLTVT.

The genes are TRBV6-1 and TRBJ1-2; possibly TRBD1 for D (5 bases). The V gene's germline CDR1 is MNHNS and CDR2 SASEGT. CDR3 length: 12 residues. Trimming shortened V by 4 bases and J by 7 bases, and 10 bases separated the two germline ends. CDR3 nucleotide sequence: TGTGCCAGCAGTGCCCCCGGGGGTGGCTACACCTTC. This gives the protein CASSAPGGGYTF.

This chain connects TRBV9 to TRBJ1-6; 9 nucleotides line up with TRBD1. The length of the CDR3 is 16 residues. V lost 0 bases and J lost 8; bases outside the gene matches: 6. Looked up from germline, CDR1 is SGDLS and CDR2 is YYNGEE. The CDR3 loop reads CASSVGPQGADSPLHF. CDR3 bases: TGTGCCAGCAGCGTAGGCCCACAGGGGGCTGATTCACCCCTCCACTTT. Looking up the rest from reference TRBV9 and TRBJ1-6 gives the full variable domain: DSGVTQTPKHLITATGQRVTLRCSPRSGDLSVYWYQQSLDQGLQFLIQYYNGEERAKGNILERFSAQQFPDLHSELNLSSLELGDSALYFCASSVGPQGADSPLHFGNGTRLTVT.

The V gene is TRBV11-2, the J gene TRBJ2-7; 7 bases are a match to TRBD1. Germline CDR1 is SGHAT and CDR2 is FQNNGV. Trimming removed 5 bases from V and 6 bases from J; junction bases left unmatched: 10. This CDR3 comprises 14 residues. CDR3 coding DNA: TGTGCCAGCAGCCCCGGACAGGCGTCTCGCGAGCAGTACTTC. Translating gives CASSPGQASREQYF.